This is a list of T cell receptor beta chains from one sample in a study of T cells in Graves' hyperthyroidism and ophthalmopathy. One entry per CDR3 protein results from TCRdb running MiXCR on the multiplex PCR reads. The table records approximately 400,000 distinct CDR3 sequences, roughly 14% of them present only once. Sequenced input: blood. The receptors originated from a man aged 30 to 39 with Graves' hyperthyroidism that later progressed to Graves' ophthalmopathy. Each CDR3 is given without its conserved first and last residue. The order of the fields is CDR3 protein, V gene, J gene, D gene. D genes are given only for firm matches.

CDR3: SARVRAAYNEQF; V: TRBV20-1; J: TRBJ2-1; D: .
CDR3: ASSFGKTGANVLT; V: TRBV12-3/TRBV12-4; J: TRBJ2-6; D: .
CDR3: ASSPRRAGGPLDNEQY; V: TRBV6-1; J: TRBJ2-7; D: TRBD2
CDR3: ASSSPERGGKNIQY; V: TRBV7-9; J: TRBJ2-4; D: TRBD2
CDR3: ASSLMGQGSNQPQH; V: TRBV7-9; J: TRBJ1-5; D: TRBD1
CDR3: ASSYRRGSTDTQY; V: TRBV5-1; J: TRBJ2-3; D: TRBD2
CDR3: SARIRQSNQPQH; V: TRBV20-1; J: TRBJ1-5; D: .
CDR3: ASSSQDLYEQY; V: TRBV28; J: TRBJ2-7; D: .
CDR3: ASSLYMGAGALQETQY; V: TRBV27; J: TRBJ2-5; D: .
CDR3: ASRLAGGYTEAF; V: TRBV12-3/TRBV12-4; J: TRBJ1-1; D: TRBD1
CDR3: ASSITSGGRRELF; V: TRBV11-1; J: TRBJ2-2; D: TRBD2
CDR3: AWSGTGDRRDPY; V: TRBV30; J: TRBJ2-5; D: TRBD1
CDR3: ASTSGWYEQY; V: TRBV12-3/TRBV12-4; J: TRBJ2-7; D: .
CDR3: SAAQEAEAF; V: TRBV20-1; J: TRBJ1-1; D: .
CDR3: ASSFLTGLYSGANVLT; V: TRBV28; J: TRBJ2-6; D: TRBD1
CDR3: ASSHLERGKYEQY; V: TRBV4-2; J: TRBJ2-7; D: .
CDR3: ASSPSRTEAF; V: TRBV6-1; J: TRBJ1-1; D: .
CDR3: ASSRAGTNYGYT; V: TRBV12-3/TRBV12-4; J: TRBJ1-2; D: .
CDR3: ASSISGTPNEQF; V: TRBV19; J: TRBJ2-1; D: .
CDR3: ASSFVTGGNQPQH; V: TRBV5-5; J: TRBJ1-5; D: TRBD1
CDR3: ASSLTGTGNGYT; V: TRBV27; J: TRBJ1-2; D: TRBD1
CDR3: ASSLDGVSSGNTIY; V: TRBV7-6; J: TRBJ1-3; D: .
CDR3: AISGTAMNTEAF; V: TRBV10-3; J: TRBJ1-1; D: .
CDR3: ASSVGRVGSQY; V: TRBV9; J: TRBJ2-3; D: .
CDR3: SARDSGGHSYEQY; V: TRBV20-1; J: TRBJ2-7; D: TRBD2
CDR3: ASSHPDGGFLHQPQH; V: TRBV4-1; J: TRBJ1-5; D: .
CDR3: ASSLGAGTSGGGQF; V: TRBV7-8; J: TRBJ2-1; D: TRBD2